A single sample gave rise to the 4 T cell receptor beta chains below, sequenced in a study of blood T cell repertoires in COVID-19 (dated by TCRdb to the early 2020s). To prepare the library, the immunoSEQ multiplex PCR assay was applied. Not all clones reach the TCRdb copy of this immuneACCESS table, which keeps in-frame sequences only. Checked studies attribute under half of the gap to unresolved V genes and leave the rest unexplained. Counted in this sample were more than 200,000 clones; 88% of them appeared once. The top ten constitute around 1.6% of the sample. Sequenced sample: peripheral blood. These receptors all stem from a man between 65 and 85 years old with acute or convalescent COVID-19.

The rearrangement links TRBV4-3 to TRBJ1-6; perhaps TRBD1 as D (5 bases). Germline loops: CDR1 LGHNA, CDR2 YSLEER. This CDR3 contains 15 residues. The V end was cut by 0 bases, the J end by 5 bases, with 8 bases between. The DNA of the CDR3 is TGCGCCAGCAGCCAAGACGGGGGAAATAATTCACCCCTCCACTTT. It encodes CASSQDGGNNSPLHF.

The chain carries TRBV5-1 and TRBJ2-7, with 7 bases fitting TRBD1. The CDR3 totals 13 residues. With 4 bases clipped from V and 4 bases from J, the junction kept 5 bases outside the gene matches. Germline-derived CDR1 and CDR2 are SGHRS and YFSETQ. CDR3 sequence reads: CASSSQGQYEQYF. The CDR3 DNA follows: TGCGCCAGCAGCAGCCAGGGACAGTACGAGCAGTACTTC.

This chain uses TRBV5-5 with TRBJ2-2, with 8 bases identical to TRBD2. Trimming removed 0 bases from V and 6 bases from J; junction bases left unmatched: 7. The germline gives CDR1 SGHKS, CDR2 YYEKEE (reference sequence). There are 16 residues in the CDR3. The CDR3 sequence: CASSLALAGGAGELFF. The CDR3 coding sequence is TGTGCCAGCAGCTTGGCGCTAGCGGGTGGTGCCGGGGAGCTGTTTTTT.

The CDR3 DNA sequence: TGTGCCAGCAGCTTAAACAGGGGGCGCATTGGGTACGAGCAGTACTTC. Its translation is CASSLNRGRIGYEQYF. The chain links TRBV6-6 to TRBJ2-7; 9 bases fit TRBD1. Germline CDR1 is MNHNY and CDR2 is SVGAGI (reference sequence). V was clipped by 6 bases and J by 4 bases; unmatched bases: 13. The length of the CDR3 is 16 residues.